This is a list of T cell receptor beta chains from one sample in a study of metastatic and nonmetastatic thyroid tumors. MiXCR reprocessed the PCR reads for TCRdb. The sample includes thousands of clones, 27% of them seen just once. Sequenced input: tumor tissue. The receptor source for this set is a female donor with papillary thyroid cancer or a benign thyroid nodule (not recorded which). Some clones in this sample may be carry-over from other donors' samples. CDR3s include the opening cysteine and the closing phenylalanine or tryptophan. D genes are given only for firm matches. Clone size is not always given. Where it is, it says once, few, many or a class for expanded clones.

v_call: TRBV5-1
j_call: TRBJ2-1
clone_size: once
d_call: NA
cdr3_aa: CASSPLGTSGTEQFF
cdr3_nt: TGCGCCAGCAGCCCGTTAGGGACATCGGGGACGGAGCAGTTCTTC

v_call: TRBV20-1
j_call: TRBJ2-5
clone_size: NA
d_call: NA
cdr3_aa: CSAPGVGETQYF
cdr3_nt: TGCAGTGCCCCAGGGGTAGGAGAGACCCAGTACTTC

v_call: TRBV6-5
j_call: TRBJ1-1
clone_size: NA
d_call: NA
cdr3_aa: CASSSMNTEAFF
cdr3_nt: TGTGCCAGCAGTTCCATGAACACTGAAGCTTTCTTT

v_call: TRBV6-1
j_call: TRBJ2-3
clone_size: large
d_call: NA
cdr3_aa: CASSPGGTLSTDTQYF
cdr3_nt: TGTGCCAGCAGTCCAGGCGGGACACTTAGCACAGATACGCAGTATTTT

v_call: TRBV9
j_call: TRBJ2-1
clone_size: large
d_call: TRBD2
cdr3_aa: CASSPRPSGEQFF
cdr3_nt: TGTGCCAGCAGCCCTCGGCCTAGCGGTGAGCAGTTCTTC

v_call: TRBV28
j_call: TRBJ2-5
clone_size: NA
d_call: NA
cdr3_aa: CASSGQQETQYF
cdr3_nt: TGTGCCAGCAGTGGACAGCAAGAGACCCAGTACTTC

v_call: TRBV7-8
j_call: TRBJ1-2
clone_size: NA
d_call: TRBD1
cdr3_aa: CASSLANQGAIGYTF
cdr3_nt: TGCGCCAGCAGCTTAGCCAACCAGGGGGCGATTGGCTACACCTTC

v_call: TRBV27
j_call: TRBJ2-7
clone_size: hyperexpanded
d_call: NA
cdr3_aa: CASSLRDTSYEQYF
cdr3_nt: TGTGCCAGCAGTTTACGGGACACCTCCTACGAGCAGTACTTC

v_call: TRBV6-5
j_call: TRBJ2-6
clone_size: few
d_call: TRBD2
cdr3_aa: CASSYGTSGSGANVLTF
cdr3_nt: TGTGCCAGCAGTTACGGGACTAGCGGGAGTGGGGCCAACGTCCTGACTTTC

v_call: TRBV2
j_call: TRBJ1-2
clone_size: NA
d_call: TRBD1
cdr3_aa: CASLSWDRGYGYTF
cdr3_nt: TGTGCCAGCCTATCTTGGGACAGGGGCTACGGCTACACCTTC

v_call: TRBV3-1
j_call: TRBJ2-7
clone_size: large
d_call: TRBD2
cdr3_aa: CASSEGLAGDEQYF
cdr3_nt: TGTGCCAGCAGCGAGGGACTAGCGGGAGACGAGCAGTACTTC

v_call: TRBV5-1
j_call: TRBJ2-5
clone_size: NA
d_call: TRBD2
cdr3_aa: CASSFLAGGSGQETQYF
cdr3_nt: TGCGCCAGCAGCTTTTTAGCGGGAGGTTCCGGCCAAGAGACCCAGTACTTC

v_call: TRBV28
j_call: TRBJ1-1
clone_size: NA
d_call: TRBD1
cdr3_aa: CASSPPDRAAFF
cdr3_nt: TGTGCCAGCAGTCCTCCGGACAGGGCAGCTTTCTTT

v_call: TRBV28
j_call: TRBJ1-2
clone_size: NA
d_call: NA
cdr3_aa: CASGTPSGYTF
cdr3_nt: TGTGCCAGTGGGACCCCCTCCGGCTACACCTTC

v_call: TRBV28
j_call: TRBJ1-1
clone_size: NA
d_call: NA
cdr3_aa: CASSPPLRGFSEAFF
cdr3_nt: TGTGCCAGCAGTCCACCCCTCAGGGGCTTCTCTGAAGCTTTCTTT

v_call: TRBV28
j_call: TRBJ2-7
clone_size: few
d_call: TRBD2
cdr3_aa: CASSPSGLASHEQYF
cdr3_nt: TGTGCCAGCAGCCCATCCGGACTAGCGTCCCACGAGCAGTACTTC

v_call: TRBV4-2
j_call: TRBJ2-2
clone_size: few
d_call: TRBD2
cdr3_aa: CASSRRLASNTGELFF
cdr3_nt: TGTGCCAGCAGCCGAAGACTAGCGAGTAACACCGGGGAGCTGTTTTTT

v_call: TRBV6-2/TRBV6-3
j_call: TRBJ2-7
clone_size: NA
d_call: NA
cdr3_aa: CASSYSTIVYEQYF
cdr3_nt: TGTGCCAGCAGTTACTCTACAATTGTCTACGAGCAGTACTTC

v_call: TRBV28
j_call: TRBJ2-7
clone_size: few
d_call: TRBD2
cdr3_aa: CASSSPFSSASGPSYEQYF
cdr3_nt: TGTGCCAGCAGTTCTCCTTTTTCATCTGCTAGCGGGCCGTCCTACGAGCAGTACTTC

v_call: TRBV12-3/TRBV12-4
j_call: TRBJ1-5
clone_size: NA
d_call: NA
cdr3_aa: CASSTAVRYQPQHF
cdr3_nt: TGTGCCAGCAGCACTGCGGTTCGGTATCAGCCCCAGCATTTT

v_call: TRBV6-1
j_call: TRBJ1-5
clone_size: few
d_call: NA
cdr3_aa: CASVVGYSNQPQHF
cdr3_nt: TGTGCCAGCGTCGTTGGATATAGCAATCAGCCCCAGCATTTT

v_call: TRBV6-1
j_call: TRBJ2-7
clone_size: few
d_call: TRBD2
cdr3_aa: CASWEGLLRYEQYF
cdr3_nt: TGTGCCAGCTGGGAGGGACTCCTCAGGTACGAGCAGTACTTC

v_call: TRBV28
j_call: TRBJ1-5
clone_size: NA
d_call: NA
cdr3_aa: CANSQGGNQPQHF
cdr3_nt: TGTGCCAACAGTCAAGGAGGGAATCAGCCCCAGCATTTT

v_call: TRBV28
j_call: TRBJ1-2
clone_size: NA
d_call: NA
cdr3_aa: CASTDELGLLSYTF
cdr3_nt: TGTGCCAGCACCGACGAGCTGGGGCTTTTGAGCTACACCTTC

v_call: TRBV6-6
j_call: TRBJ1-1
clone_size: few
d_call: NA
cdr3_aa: CASSYSPLGDNTEAFF
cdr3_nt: TGTGCCAGCAGTTACTCCCCGTTAGGGGACAACACTGAAGCTTTCTTT

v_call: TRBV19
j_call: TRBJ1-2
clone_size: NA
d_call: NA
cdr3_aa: CASSIEDRGGYTF
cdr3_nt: TGTGCCAGTAGTATAGAGGACAGAGGGGGCTACACCTTC

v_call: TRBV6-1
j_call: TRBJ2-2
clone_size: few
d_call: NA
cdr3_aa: CASRPGANTGELFF
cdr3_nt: TGTGCCAGCAGACCGGGGGCGAACACCGGGGAGCTGTTTTTT